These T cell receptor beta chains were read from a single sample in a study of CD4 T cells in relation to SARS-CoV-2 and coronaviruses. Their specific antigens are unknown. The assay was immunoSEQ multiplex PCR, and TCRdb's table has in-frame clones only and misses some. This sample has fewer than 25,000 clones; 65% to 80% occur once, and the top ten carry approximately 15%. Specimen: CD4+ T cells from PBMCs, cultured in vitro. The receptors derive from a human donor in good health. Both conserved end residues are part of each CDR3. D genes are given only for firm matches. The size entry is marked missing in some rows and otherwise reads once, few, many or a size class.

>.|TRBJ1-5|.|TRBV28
CASSQGWNQPQHF
TGTGCCAGCAGTCAGGGGTGGAATCAGCCCCAGCATTTT
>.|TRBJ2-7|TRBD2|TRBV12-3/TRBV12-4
CASSRGGSGVGYF
TGTGCCAGCAGCCGCGGGGGGAGCGGCGTAGGGTACTTC
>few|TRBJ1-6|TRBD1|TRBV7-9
CASSPGQGGSSPLHF
TGTGCCAGCAGCCCCGGACAGGGGGGTAGTTCACCCCTCCACTTT
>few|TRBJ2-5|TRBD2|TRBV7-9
CASSLSSGGETQYF
TGTGCCAGCAGCCTAAGTAGCGGGGGAGAGACCCAGTACTTC
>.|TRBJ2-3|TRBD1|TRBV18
CASSPAPTGGSTDTQYF
TGTGCCAGCTCTCCGGCCCCTACAGGGGGCAGCACAGATACGCAGTATTTT
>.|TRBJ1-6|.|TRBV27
CASLQLGGHNSPLHF
TGTGCCAGCCTCCAGTTGGGCGGGCATAATTCACCCCTCCACTTT
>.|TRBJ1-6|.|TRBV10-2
CASTLGPDNSPLHF
TGCGCCAGCACCCTAGGACCCGATAATTCACCCCTCCACTTT
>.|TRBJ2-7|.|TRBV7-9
CASSLATYEQYF
TGTGCCAGCAGCTTAGCGACATACGAGCAGTACTTC
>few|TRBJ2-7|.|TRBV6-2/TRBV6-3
CASSSAETYEQYF
TGTGCCAGCAGTTCGGCAGAAACCTACGAGCAGTACTTC
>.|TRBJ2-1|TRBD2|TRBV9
CASSPRLAVPNEQFF
TGTGCCAGCAGCCCCCGGCTAGCGGTCCCCAATGAGCAGTTCTTC
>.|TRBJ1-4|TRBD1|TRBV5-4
CASSWTGSNEKLFF
TGTGCCAGCAGCTGGACAGGGTCTAATGAAAAACTGTTTTTT
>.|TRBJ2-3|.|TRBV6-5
CASSYSGGYTDTQYF
TGTGCCAGCAGTTACTCGGGCGGCTACACAGATACGCAGTATTTT
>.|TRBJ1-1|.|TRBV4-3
CASSQVHPNTEAFF
TGCGCCAGCAGCCAAGTTCACCCGAACACTGAAGCTTTCTTT
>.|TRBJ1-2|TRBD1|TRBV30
CAWRGQDRVYGYTF
TGTGCCTGGAGGGGACAGGATAGGGTCTATGGCTACACCTTC
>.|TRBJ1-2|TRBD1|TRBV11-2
CASSLAGTGGNGYTF
TGTGCCAGCAGCTTAGCCGGGACAGGGGGCAATGGCTACACCTTC